This T cell receptor (beta chain) comes out of a study of graft-versus-host responses after intestinal transplantation. Study-level results: Recipient marrow harbored GvH clones, some of which surfaced first in ileum or blood.

Assay: immunoSEQ multiplex PCR; the TCRdb copy retains only in-frame clones and omits some. The sample consists of over 100,000 clones, approximately 95% of them appearing once. Germline V gives CDR1 MNHEY, CDR2 SVGAGI. The V end lost 6 bases, the J end lost 0 bases, and 6 bases lay between the germline ends. The CDR3 has 12 amino acids. Turning to this clone: Its antigen is currently unknown.

This material consisted of unstimulated CD4+ T cells sorted from spleen or lymph node cells, taken before intestinal transplant. J is TRBJ2-7 and V is TRBV6-5; no clear D gene. This clonotype originated in a human donor who received an intestinal transplant. CDR3 nucleotide sequence: TGTGCCAGCAGCTCCGGCTCCTACGAGCAGTACTTC. It is translated as CASSSGSYEQYF.